The clone carrying this TCR beta chain has just a few counts. Its antigen is undetermined. One end of the junction is discordant with germline, which a read error may explain. The data belong to a study of Graves' ophthalmopathy and Graves' hyperthyroidism. About the study: The study drew peripheral blood at initial diagnosis, before any treatment.

The study recruited hyperthyroidism patients aged 18 to 65 who were newly diagnosed, under 2 months' duration. Researchers turned away patients with other autoimmune diseases, uncontrolled infections, pregnancy or lactation. RNA transcripts provided the template for amplifying TCR beta CDR3 regions. First-round RT-PCR relied on HTBI primers, and a second-round multiplex PCR came next. MiXCR, run by TCRdb on the multiplex PCR reads, gives a single entry per CDR3 protein. The table has hundreds of thousands of distinct CDR3 sequences, about a fifth seen once. Study-wide results and limits: Sensitivity of 87.88% and specificity of around 80% were achieved when a 13-signature model separated ophthalmopathy from stable hyperthyroidism.

The sample was peripheral blood. This clonotype originated in a woman aged 18-29 years with stable Graves' hyperthyroidism. Some clones in this sample may be carry-over from other donors' samples.

The CDR3 protein is CTSNPGQRGASYKQYF. The CDR3 nucleotides are TGTACCAGCAACCCAGGTCAGCGGGGGGCCTCCTACAAGCAGTACTTC. This chain connects TRBV11-2 to TRBJ2-7, with TRBD2 matching 9 bases. Germline-derived CDR1 and CDR2 are SGHAT and FQNNGV. The CDR3 loop spans 16 amino acids.